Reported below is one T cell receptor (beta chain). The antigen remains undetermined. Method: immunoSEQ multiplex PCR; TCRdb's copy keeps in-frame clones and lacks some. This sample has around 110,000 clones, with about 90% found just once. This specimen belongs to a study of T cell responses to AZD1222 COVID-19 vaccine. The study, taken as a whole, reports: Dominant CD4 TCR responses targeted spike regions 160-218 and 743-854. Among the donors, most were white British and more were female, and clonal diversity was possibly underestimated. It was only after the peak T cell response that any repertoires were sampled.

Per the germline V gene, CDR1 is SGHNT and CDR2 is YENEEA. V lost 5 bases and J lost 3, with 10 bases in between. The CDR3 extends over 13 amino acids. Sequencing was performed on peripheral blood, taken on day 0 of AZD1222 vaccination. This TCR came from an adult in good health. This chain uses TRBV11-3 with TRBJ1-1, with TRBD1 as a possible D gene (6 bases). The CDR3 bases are TGTGCCAGCAGCCTATACAGGGACACTGAAGCTTTCTTT. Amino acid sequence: CASSLYRDTEAFF.